The 11 T cell receptor beta chains presented below share a single source sample, sequenced in a study of cytomegalovirus exposure and HLA in healthy donors. Use of 60 Vbeta and 13 Jbeta primers characterized the PCR. TCRdb's copy holds only in-frame clones and misses some; the assay was immunoSEQ multiplex PCR. Here the sample spans some 150,000 clones, 75% to 85% being singletons. The sample consisted of PBMCs. The receptor set was obtained from a man aged 45-60 years in good health and CMV-seropositive.

CDR3 loop: CASSLGAGKWNTIYF. DNA for the CDR3: TGCGCCAGCAGCTTGGGCGCAGGGAAGTGGAACACCATATATTTT. The chain recombines TRBV5-1 with TRBJ1-3, with D perhaps TRBD1 (5 bases). The CDR3 runs to 15 residues. Germline loops: CDR1 SGHRS, CDR2 YFSETQ. Trimming removed 0 bases at V and 7 bases at J, with 14 bases between. The variable domain in full, with the rest retrieved from reference TRBV5-1 and TRBJ1-3, is KAGVTQTPRYLIKTRGQQVTLSCSPISGHRSVSWYQQTPGQGLQFLFEYFSETQRNKGNFPGRFSGRQFSNSRSEMNVSTLELGDSALYLCASSLGAGKWNTIYFGEGSWLTVV.

The chain employs TRBV2 and TRBJ2-3; 7 bases match TRBD1. V shed 8 bases and J 4 bases; nucleotides not matched to a gene: 6. Germline CDR1 is SNHLY and CDR2 is FYNNEI. This CDR3 has 13 residues. This chain's CDR3 is CASGQGVSDTQYF. DNA of the CDR3: TGTGCCAGCGGGCAGGGGGTATCAGATACGCAGTATTTT.

The chain links TRBV6-5 to TRBJ2-7; possible D gene TRBD2, 5 bases. The CDR3 extends over 13 amino acids. The germline gives CDR1 MNHEY, CDR2 SVGAGI. V dropped 3 bases and J dropped 2 bases, with 8 bases sitting between them. The CDR3 loop is CASSYSGTYEQYF. The CDR3 DNA reads TGTGCCAGCAGTTATTCCGGGACCTACGAGCAGTACTTC.

The chain employs TRBV2 and TRBJ1-2; 7 bases match TRBD1. Per the germline V gene, CDR1 is SNHLY and CDR2 is FYNNEI. The CDR3 spans 13 residues. The V gene end was trimmed by 3 bases and the J gene end by 5 bases; junction bases not matched to a gene: 3. This CDR3 is CASSDTGEYGYTF. CDR3 DNA: TGTGCCAGCAGTGACACAGGGGAATATGGCTACACCTTC.

This chain connects TRBV7-2 to TRBJ1-5; D is ambiguous. Trimming shortened V by 9 bases and J by 3 bases, and 18 bases separated the two germline ends. CDR3 length: 15 amino acids. The germline CDR1 and CDR2 sequences are SGHTA and FQGNSA. This chain's CDR3 is CASSDPRVNNQPQHF. The CDR3 nucleotides read TGTGCCAGTAGCGACCCCCGGGTCAACAATCAGCCCCAGCATTTT.

This rearrangement joins TRBV2 to TRBJ2-3; 14 bases agree with TRBD2. V gave up 5 bases and J gave up 2 bases; unmatched junction bases: 6. Germline V gene sequence: CDR1 SNHLY, CDR2 FYNNEI. The CDR3 runs 17 residues. The CDR3 region has the DNA TGTGCCAGCAGTAAAAGGACTAGCGGGGGGTTCACAGATACGCAGTATTTT. The encoded protein is CASSKRTSGGFTDTQYF.

This clone was detected once. The chain combines TRBV9 with TRBJ1-1; 7 bases are a match to TRBD1. The germline V gene has CDR1 SGDLS and CDR2 YYNGEE. V gave up 4 bases and J gave up 0 bases; unmatched junction bases: 3. This CDR3 has 14 amino acids. The CDR3, as DNA: TGTGCCAGCAGCAAACAGGGGATGAACACTGAAGCTTTCTTT. Translated: CASSKQGMNTEAFF.

Note on this clone: An end of the junction does not agree with germline; a read error may underlie this. The rearrangement uses TRBV7-9 and TRBJ1-2; 7 nucleotides match TRBD1. In germline, CDR1 is SEHNR, CDR2 FQNEAQ (reference sequence). CDR3 length equals 16 residues. The CDR3 DNA reads TGTTCCAGCAGCTTAGGGGGCGGTCTGTCAAACTATGGCTACACCTTC. It specifies CSSSLGGGLSNYGYTF.

This chain joins TRBV14 and TRBJ2-5; 14 positions match TRBD2. Losses at the gene ends were 1 base for V and 0 bases for J; bases not matched to a gene: 7. Germline CDR1 and CDR2: SGHDN and FVKESK. The CDR3 consists of 19 residues. The CDR3 region has the DNA TGTGCCAGCAGCCAAGGACTAGCGGGAGGGCCGGGGTACCAAGAGACCCAGTACTTC. Its protein product is CASSQGLAGGPGYQETQYF.

The chain has TRBV4-1 and TRBJ2-3; TRBD2 might be the D (6 bases). The length of the CDR3 is 18 residues. Germline values: CDR1 MGHRA, CDR2 YSYEKL. V shed 0 bases and J shed 0 bases, with 16 bases lying between them. The CDR3 DNA sequence: TGCGCCAGCAGCCAAGATGAGTGGAGGGCCTATAGCACAGATACGCAGTATTTT. Translated: CASSQDEWRAYSTDTQYF.

The V and J genes are TRBV19 and TRBJ1-1; 8 positions agree with TRBD1. Per germline, CDR1 LNHDA and CDR2 SQIVND (reference sequence). CDR3 length: 13 amino acids. The V and J ends lost 11 bases and 1 base, in that order; junction bases with no gene match: 6. The CDR3, as DNA: TGTGCCGTCAGGGGACAGGAGAACACTGAAGCTTTCTTT. It codes for CAVRGQENTEAFF.